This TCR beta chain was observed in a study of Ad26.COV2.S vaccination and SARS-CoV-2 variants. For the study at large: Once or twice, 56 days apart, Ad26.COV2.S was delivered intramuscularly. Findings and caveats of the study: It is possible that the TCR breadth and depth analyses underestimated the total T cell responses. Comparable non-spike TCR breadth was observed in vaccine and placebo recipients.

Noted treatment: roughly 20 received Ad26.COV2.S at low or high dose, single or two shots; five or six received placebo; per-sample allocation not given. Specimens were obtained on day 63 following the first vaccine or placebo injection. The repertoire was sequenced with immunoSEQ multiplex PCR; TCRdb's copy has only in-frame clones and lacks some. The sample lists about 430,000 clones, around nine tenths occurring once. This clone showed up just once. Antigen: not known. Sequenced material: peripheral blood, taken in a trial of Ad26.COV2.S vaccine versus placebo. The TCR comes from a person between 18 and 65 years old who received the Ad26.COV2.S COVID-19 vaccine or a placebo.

In DNA form, the CDR3 reads TGTGCCAGCAGTCCACTGGGACAGAAAGCTGAAGCTTTCTTT. Its translation: CASSPLGQKAEAFF. This sequence joins TRBV2 and TRBJ1-1; TRBD1 aligns across 7 bases. This CDR3 is 14 amino acids long. Germline V gene lookup returns CDR1 SNHLY and CDR2 FYNNEI. Losses at the gene ends were 5 bases for V and 6 bases for J; bases not matched to a gene: 9.